The 24 T cell receptor beta chains given below trace back to one sample, sequenced in a study of identifying expanded T cells in peripheral blood. The protocol was immunoSEQ multiplex PCR, while the TCRdb copy is restricted to in-frame clones and leaves out a portion. This sample has some 120,000 clones, with around four fifths found just once. The specimen sequenced was blood. These receptors were collected from a person aged 18 to 75 in good health.

The rearrangement links TRBV6-6 to TRBJ2-7; possibly TRBD1 for D (5 bases). The CDR3 has 12 amino acids. The V and J ends lost 6 bases and 0 bases respectively, with 6 bases between them. Per the germline V gene, CDR1 is MNHNY and CDR2 is SVGAGI (reference sequence). The CDR3 loop reads CASRDTSYEQYF. The CDR3 nucleotides are TGTGCCAGCAGGGACACCTCCTACGAGCAGTACTTC.

The chain is built from TRBV5-1 and TRBJ2-5; D is perhaps TRBD1 (6 bases). This CDR3 has 19 amino acids. Germline-derived CDR1 and CDR2 are SGHRS and YFSETQ. The ends were cut back, 2 bases at V and 6 bases at J, with 29 bases in the middle. Here the CDR3 DNA reads TGCGCCAGCAGCTTCGACCCAACCCCTAGACTGGGGGCGAGGAAGACCCAGTACTTC. The encoded protein is CASSFDPTPRLGARKTQYF.

The chain employs TRBV7-2 and TRBJ2-3; 8 bases match TRBD1. The germline CDR1 and CDR2 sequences are SGHTA and FQGNSA. The CDR3 sequence is 16 residues long. Losses at the gene ends were 1 base for V and 1 base for J; bases not matched to a gene: 4. DNA of the CDR3: TGTGCCAGCAGCTTAGACGGACAGGGCCGCACAGATACGCAGTATTTT. This encodes CASSLDGQGRTDTQYF.

The sample holds one count of this clone. Other DNA sequences within the sample encode an identical CDR3. The chain is built from TRBV4-1 and TRBJ1-1; D is ambiguous. Trimming stripped 6 bases from V and 3 bases from J, with 5 bases between. The germline CDR1 and CDR2 sequences are MGHRA and YSYEKL. CDR3 length: 11 amino acids. Here the CDR3 DNA reads TGCGCCAGCAGTCGGGACACTGAAGCTTTCTTT. Translated, it gives CASSRDTEAFF.

The V and J genes are TRBV2 and TRBJ2-1; 10 bases are shared with TRBD2. The V gene end was trimmed by 4 bases and the J gene end by 6 bases; junction bases not matched to a gene: 3. The CDR3 contains 14 residues. CDR1 and CDR2 from the germline V gene are SNHLY and FYNNEI. The CDR3 DNA reads TGTGCCAGCAGTGGAGCGGGGGGGATCAATGAGCAGTTCTTC. Its translation is CASSGAGGINEQFF.

The sample holds one count of this clone. This chain links TRBV6-1 with TRBJ2-3; a weak D match, TRBD1 (5 bases). V shed 2 bases and J shed 1 base, with 25 bases lying between them. This CDR3 contains 20 residues. The germline V gene encodes CDR1 MNHNS and CDR2 SASEGT. DNA for the CDR3: TGTGCCAGCAGTGAATTTGGCAGGGTAGGTTCTCTAACACGCACAGATACGCAGTATTTT. It translates to CASSEFGRVGSLTRTDTQYF.

V gene TRBV7-2 combines with J gene TRBJ2-1; the D call may be TRBD1 or TRBD2 (5 bases each). The V gene lost 1 base and the J gene lost 6 bases, with 10 bases spanning the gap. The CDR3 has 14 amino acids. The germline V gene encodes CDR1 SGHTA and CDR2 FQGNSA. CDR3 residues: CASSLDGAFNEQFF. DNA of the CDR3: TGTGCCAGCAGCTTAGACGGGGCTTTCAATGAGCAGTTCTTC.

V and J are TRBV7-9 and TRBJ1-2; no firm D call. Per germline, CDR1 SEHNR and CDR2 FQNEAQ (reference sequence). The CDR3 is made up of 14 amino acids. V was clipped by 5 bases and J by 8 bases, with 18 bases between them. As DNA, the CDR3 is TGTGCCAGCAGCCCATACCCTACAGCGGAGGGCTACACCTTC. This translates into CASSPYPTAEGYTF.

V and J are TRBV13 and TRBJ2-1, with 11 positions matching TRBD1. The CDR3 runs to 15 residues. J gave up 4 bases and V 5 bases, and 4 bases lay outside the gene matches. Germline V gene lookup returns CDR1 PRHDT and CDR2 FYEKMQ (reference sequence). CDR3 residues: CASSPRDRGYNEQFF. For the CDR3, the DNA is TGTGCCAGCAGCCCCCGGGACAGGGGGTACAATGAGCAGTTCTTC.

V is TRBV7-9 and J is TRBJ2-5; D not certain. The CDR3 length is 12 residues. Germline CDR1 is SEHNR and CDR2 is FQNEAQ (reference sequence). Trimming removed 6 bases from V and 5 bases from J, with 10 bases in between. The CDR3 DNA is TGTGCCAGCAGTAGGGTTGGGGAGACCCAGTACTTC. Protein product: CASSRVGETQYF.

The gene calls are TRBV20-1 and TRBJ1-1, with D perhaps matching TRBD1 (5 bases). V lost 6 bases to trimming and J lost 10 bases, with 12 bases between them. CDR1 and CDR2 from the germline V gene are DFQATT and SNEGSKA (reference sequence). This CDR3 spans 10 amino acids. The CDR3 DNA is TGCAGTGCCTTCAGGGTTCGAGCTTTCTTT. Amino acids: CSAFRVRAFF.

The rearrangement joins TRBV19 to TRBJ2-1; TRBD1 matches at 8 bases. Germline V lookup: CDR1 LNHDA, CDR2 SQIVND (reference sequence). The ends lost 7 bases at V and 9 bases at J; junction bases unmatched: 14. The CDR3 contains 15 residues. CDR3 nucleotide sequence: TGTGCCAGTAAGGGGCGGACAGGGAAGTTCACTGAGCAGTTCTTC. This sequence encodes CASKGRTGKFTEQFF.

The chain joins TRBV28 to TRBJ2-5, with D unclear. Trimming stripped 2 bases from V and 5 bases from J, with 15 bases between. There are 15 residues in the CDR3. Germline V lookup: CDR1 MDHEN, CDR2 SYDVKM. The CDR3 bases are TGTGCCAGCAGTTTAGTTTATCGGGCGTCCGAGACCCAGTACTTC. Protein: CASSLVYRASETQYF.

On this clone: Distinct nucleotide sequences in the sample also encode this CDR3. The rearrangement joins TRBV6-1 to TRBJ1-1, with TRBD1 matching over 7 bases. From germline, CDR1 is MNHNS and CDR2 SASEGT. The CDR3 length is 13 residues. Unmatched junction bases numbered 1, after V lost 4 bases and J lost 2 bases. CDR3 region: CASSGQGNTEAFF. CDR3 bases: TGTGCCAGCAGTGGACAGGGAAACACTGAAGCTTTCTTT.

The chain uses TRBV7-9 and TRBJ1-2; 8 positions match TRBD1. V lost 5 bases, J lost 5 bases, and 7 bases stayed unmatched. The CDR3 runs 14 residues. Germline loops: CDR1 SEHNR, CDR2 FQNEAQ (reference sequence). This CDR3 reads CASSRGTGTYGYTF. DNA for the CDR3: TGTGCCAGCAGCCGAGGGACAGGCACATATGGCTACACCTTC.

V and J are TRBV5-1 and TRBJ2-5; 7 positions match TRBD1. Germline CDR1 and CDR2: SGHRS and YFSETQ. The ends lost 1 base at V and 5 bases at J; junction bases unmatched: 14. This CDR3 has 17 amino acids. CDR3 sequence: CASSLPIVGGSRETQYF. CDR3 bases: TGCGCCAGCAGCTTGCCAATCGTAGGGGGCAGTCGGGAGACCCAGTACTTC.

The chain uses TRBV27 and TRBJ2-1; D is perhaps TRBD2 (5 bases). Germline V lookup: CDR1 MNHEY, CDR2 SMNVEV (reference sequence). The V end was cut by 6 bases, the J end by 4 bases, with 13 bases between. The CDR3 has 14 amino acids. This CDR3 is CASRPFDYYNEQFF. As DNA, the CDR3 is TGTGCCAGCAGACCTTTTGACTATTACAATGAGCAGTTCTTC.

The chain is built from TRBV5-1 and TRBJ2-2; D gene uncertain. Germline CDR1 is SGHRS and CDR2 is YFSETQ. This CDR3 has 15 amino acids. Trimming took off 4 bases at V and 4 bases at J, with 14 bases between the two ends. In DNA, the CDR3 is TGCGCCAGCAGCCATTTCTCACCCAGCACCGGGGAGCTGTTTTTT. This translates into CASSHFSPSTGELFF.

The J gene is TRBJ1-2, the V gene TRBV4-1; D is uncertain. The CDR3 sequence is 12 residues long. CDR1 is MGHRA, CDR2 YSYEKL, per germline. V was pared by 3 bases and J by 5 bases, with 7 bases between. Here the CDR3 reads CASSHPGYGYTF. CDR3 DNA: TGCGCCAGCAGCCACCCGGGGTATGGCTACACCTTC.

This clone appeared a few times. The J gene is TRBJ1-2, the V gene TRBV10-3; perhaps TRBD1 as D (6 bases). This CDR3 comprises 13 residues. CDR1 and CDR2 (germline): ENHRY, SYGVKD. The V end was cut by 4 bases, the J end by 4 bases, with 10 bases between. The CDR3: CAISGNRAYGYTF. CDR3 DNA sequence: TGTGCCATCAGTGGCAACAGGGCCTATGGCTACACCTTC.

This chain connects TRBV30 to TRBJ2-5; D is uncertain. The V gene lost 0 bases and the J gene lost 2 bases, with 4 bases spanning the gap. CDR1 and CDR2 (germline): GTSNPN, SVGIG (reference sequence). The CDR3 has 12 amino acids. The CDR3, as DNA: TGTGCCTGGAGTGTACAGCAAGAGACCCAGTACTTC. Protein product: CAWSVQQETQYF.

The chain recombines TRBV6-4 with TRBJ2-2; a possible D gene is TRBD2 (7 bases). The CDR3 is made up of 14 amino acids. Trimming took off 2 bases at V and 6 bases at J, with 10 bases between the two ends. Germline loops: CDR1 MRHNA, CDR2 SNTAGT. CDR3 protein: CASSDGGAPGELFF. The CDR3 DNA is TGTGCCAGCAGTGACGGGGGGGCGCCCGGGGAGCTGTTTTTT.

This chain links TRBV19 with TRBJ1-2; D call uncertain. There are 13 residues in the CDR3. Germline V lookup: CDR1 LNHDA, CDR2 SQIVND (reference sequence). Trimming took off 7 bases at V and 3 bases at J, with 12 bases between the two ends. Here the CDR3 reads CASTRQVDYGYTF. In DNA, the CDR3 is TGTGCCAGTACCCGGCAGGTAGACTATGGCTACACCTTC.

This clone was observed a single time. This rearrangement joins TRBV10-3 to TRBJ2-7; TRBD1 matches 8 bases. CDR1 and CDR2 from the germline V gene are ENHRY and SYGVKD. V was pared by 6 bases and J by 3 bases, with 7 bases of the junction left unmatched. The CDR3 has 14 amino acids. CDR3 sequence: CAISGTGTIYEQYF. The CDR3 DNA is TGTGCCATCAGCGGGACAGGCACGATCTACGAGCAGTACTTC.